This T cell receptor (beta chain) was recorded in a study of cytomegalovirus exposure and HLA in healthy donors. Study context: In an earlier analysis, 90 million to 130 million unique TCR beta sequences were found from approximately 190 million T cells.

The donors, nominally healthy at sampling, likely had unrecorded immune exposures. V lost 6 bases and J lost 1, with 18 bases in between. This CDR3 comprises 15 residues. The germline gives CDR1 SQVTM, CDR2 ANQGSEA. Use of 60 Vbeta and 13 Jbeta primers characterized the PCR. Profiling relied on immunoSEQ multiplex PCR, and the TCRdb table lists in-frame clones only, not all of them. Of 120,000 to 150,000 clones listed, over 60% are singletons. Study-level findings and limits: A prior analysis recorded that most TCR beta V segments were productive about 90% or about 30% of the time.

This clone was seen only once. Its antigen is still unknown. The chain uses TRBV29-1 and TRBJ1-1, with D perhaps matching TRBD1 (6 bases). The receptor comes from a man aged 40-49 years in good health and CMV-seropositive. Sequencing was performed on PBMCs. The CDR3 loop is CSVHTGTMGNTEAFF. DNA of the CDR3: TGCAGCGTGCACACCGGGACAATGGGGAACACTGAAGCTTTCTTT. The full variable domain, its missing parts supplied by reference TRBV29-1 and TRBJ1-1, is SAVISQKPSRDICQRGTSLTIQCQVDSQVTMMFWYRQQPGQSLTLIATANQGSEATYESGFVIDKFPISRPNLTFSTLTVSNMSPEDSSIYLCSVHTGTMGNTEAFFGQGTRLTVV.